The 9 T cell receptor beta chains below were found in one sample sequenced in a study of T-cell memory formation after mild COVID-19. TCRdb processed the 5' RACE reads anew with MiXCR; each CDR3 protein has one entry. This table has roughly 550,000 distinct CDR3 sequences, just over 20% appearing once. Sequencing was done on a sample of PBMCs or a T cell subset sorted from them (not recorded which). Receptor source: an adult woman who had mild COVID-19 (a few samples of this study predate the infection). Cell type and time point are not known.

There are many counts of this clonotype. V is TRBV4-1 and J is TRBJ2-7; the D gene is possibly TRBD1 (6 bases). The CDR3 runs to 13 residues. Germline assignment: CDR1 MGHRA and CDR2 YSYEKL. The V end lost 4 bases, the J end lost 2 bases, and 9 bases lay between the germline ends. The CDR3 loop is CASSPEGAYEQYF. DNA of the CDR3: TGCGCCAGCAGCCCTGAGGGGGCCTACGAGCAGTACTTC.

V is TRBV3-1 and J is TRBJ2-7; a weak D match, TRBD1 (5 bases). Deletions cut 1 base from V and 3 bases from J, with 10 bases between. The germline CDR1 and CDR2 sequences are LGHDT and YNNKEL (reference sequence). CDR3 size: 14 residues. The CDR3 reads CASSQGTSLYEQYF. CDR3 in DNA: TGTGCCAGCAGCCAAGGGACATCACTCTACGAGCAGTACTTC.

The chain couples TRBV9 to TRBJ2-1, with 12 nucleotides matching TRBD2. Trimming took 4 bases from V and 4 from J; bases not matched to a gene: 9. Germline V lookup: CDR1 SGDLS, CDR2 YYNGEE. This CDR3 comprises 17 residues. The CDR3 nucleotides read TGTGCCAGCAGCCCCCGCTTAGGACTAGCGGGGTACAATGAGCAGTTCTTC. Translation gives CASSPRLGLAGYNEQFF.

The chain links TRBV12-3 or TRBV12-4 to TRBJ1-3; 9 nucleotides match TRBD1. The CDR3 has 15 amino acids. The V and J ends lost 5 bases and 6 bases, in that order; junction bases with no gene match: 8. This CDR3 is CASSRDRVLLNTIYF. The CDR3 DNA is TGTGCCAGCAGTAGGGACAGGGTGCTTCTAAACACCATATATTTT.

V and J are TRBV7-3 and TRBJ2-2, with TRBD2 as a possible D gene (6 bases). V gave up 5 bases and J gave up 5 bases, with 21 bases separating them. This CDR3 spans 17 amino acids. Germline CDR1 reads SGHTA; CDR2 reads FQGTGA. The CDR3 spells CASSPMGGVRITGELFF. The DNA for the CDR3 is TGTGCCAGCAGCCCCATGGGCGGGGTTAGAATTACCGGGGAGCTGTTTTTT.

This chain joins TRBV20-1 and TRBJ2-1; 12 bases align to TRBD2. CDR3 size: 17 residues. Germline CDR1 DFQATT, CDR2 SNEGSKA (reference sequence). The V gene end was trimmed by 2 bases and the J gene end by 4 bases; junction bases not matched to a gene: 9. CDR3 in amino acids: CSARKPMTSGGYNEQFF. CDR3 bases: TGCAGTGCTAGAAAACCCATGACTAGCGGGGGATACAATGAGCAGTTCTTC.

CDR3 nucleotide sequence: TGTGCCAGCAGCTTAGTAACAGGGCCAGGAAACATTCAGTACTTC. It is translated as CASSLVTGPGNIQYF. The chain joins TRBV7-9 to TRBJ2-4; perhaps TRBD1 as D (6 bases). The CDR3 has 15 amino acids. Germline values: CDR1 SEHNR, CDR2 FQNEAQ (reference sequence). V lost 1 base to trimming and J lost 6 bases, with 13 bases between them.

This clonotype was detected only a few times. The chain uses TRBV6-5 and TRBJ1-5; 7 nucleotides agree with TRBD1. V lost 6 bases, J lost 6 bases, and 8 bases stayed unmatched. Germline V lookup: CDR1 MNHEY, CDR2 SVGAGI. The CDR3 consists of 14 residues. CDR3 in DNA: TGTGCCAGCAGACTCACAGGGGTAGGTCAGCCCCAGCATTTT. This gives the protein CASRLTGVGQPQHF.

This clonotype is a singleton in its sample. The chain joins TRBV6-2 or TRBV6-3 to TRBJ2-7; TRBD1 agrees at 7 bases. CDR1 MNHEY and CDR2 SVGEGT come from the germline V gene. This CDR3 is built from 16 residues. J gave up 6 bases and V 2 bases, and 13 bases lay outside the gene matches. CDR3 loop: CASSYVGVDRASEQYF. In DNA form, the CDR3 reads TGTGCCAGCAGTTACGTTGGGGTTGACAGGGCGAGCGAGCAGTACTTC.